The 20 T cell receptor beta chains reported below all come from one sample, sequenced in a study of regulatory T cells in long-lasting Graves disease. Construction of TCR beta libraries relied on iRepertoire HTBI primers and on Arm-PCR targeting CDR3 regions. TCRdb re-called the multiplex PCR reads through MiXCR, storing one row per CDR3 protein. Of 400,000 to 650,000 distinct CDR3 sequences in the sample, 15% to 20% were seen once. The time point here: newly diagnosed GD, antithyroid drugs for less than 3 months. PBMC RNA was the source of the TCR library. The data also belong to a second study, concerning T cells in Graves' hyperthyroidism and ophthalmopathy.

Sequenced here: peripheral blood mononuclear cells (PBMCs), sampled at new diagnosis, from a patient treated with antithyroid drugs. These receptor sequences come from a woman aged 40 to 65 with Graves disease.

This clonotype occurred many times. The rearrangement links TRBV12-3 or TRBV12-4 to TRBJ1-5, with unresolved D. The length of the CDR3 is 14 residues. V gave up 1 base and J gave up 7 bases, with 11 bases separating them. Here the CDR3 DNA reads TGTGCCAGCAGTTTAGAAGGGTACGGACAGCCCCAGCATTTT. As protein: CASSLEGYGQPQHF.

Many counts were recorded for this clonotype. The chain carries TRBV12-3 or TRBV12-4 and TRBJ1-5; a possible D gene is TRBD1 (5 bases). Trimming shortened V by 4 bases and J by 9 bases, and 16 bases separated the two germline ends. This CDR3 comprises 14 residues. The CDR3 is CASSSGGPNLPQHF. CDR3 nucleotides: TGTGCCAGCAGTTCGGGGGGACCCAATTTGCCCCAGCATTTT.

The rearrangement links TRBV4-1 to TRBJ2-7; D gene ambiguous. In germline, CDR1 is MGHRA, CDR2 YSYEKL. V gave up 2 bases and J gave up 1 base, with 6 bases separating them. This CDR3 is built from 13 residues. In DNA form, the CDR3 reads TGCGCCAGCAGCCAAATGAGATCCTACGAGCAGTACTTC. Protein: CASSQMRSYEQYF.

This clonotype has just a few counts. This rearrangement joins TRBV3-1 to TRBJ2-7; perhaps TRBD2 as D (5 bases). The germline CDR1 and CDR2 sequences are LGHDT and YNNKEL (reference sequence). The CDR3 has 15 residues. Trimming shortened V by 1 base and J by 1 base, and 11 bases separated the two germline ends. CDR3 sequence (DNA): TGTGCCAGCAGCCAAGCTGGAGCGGCATCCTACGAGCAGTACTTC. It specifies CASSQAGAASYEQYF.

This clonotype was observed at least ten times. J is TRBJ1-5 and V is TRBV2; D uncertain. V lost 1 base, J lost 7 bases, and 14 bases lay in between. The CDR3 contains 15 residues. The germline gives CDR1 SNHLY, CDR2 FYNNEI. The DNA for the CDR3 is TGTGCCAGCAGTGAAGGGAGCCAGGTAGGACAGCCCCAGCATTTT. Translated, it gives CASSEGSQVGQPQHF.

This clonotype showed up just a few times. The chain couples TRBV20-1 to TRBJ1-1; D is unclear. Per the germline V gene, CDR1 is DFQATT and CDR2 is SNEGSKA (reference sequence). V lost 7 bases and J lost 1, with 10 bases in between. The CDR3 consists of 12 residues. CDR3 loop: CSGSRPNTEAFF. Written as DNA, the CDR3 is TGCAGTGGGTCGAGGCCGAACACTGAAGCTTTCTTT.

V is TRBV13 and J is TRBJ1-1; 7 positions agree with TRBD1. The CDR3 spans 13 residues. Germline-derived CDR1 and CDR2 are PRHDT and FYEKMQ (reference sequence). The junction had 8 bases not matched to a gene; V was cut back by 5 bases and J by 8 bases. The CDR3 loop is CASSDTGAGEAFF. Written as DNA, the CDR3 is TGTGCCAGCAGCGACACAGGGGCGGGGGAAGCTTTCTTT.

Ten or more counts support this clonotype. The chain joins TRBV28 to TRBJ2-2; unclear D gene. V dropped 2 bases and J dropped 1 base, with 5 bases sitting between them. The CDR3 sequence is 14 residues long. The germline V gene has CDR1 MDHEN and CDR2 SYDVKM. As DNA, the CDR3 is TGTGCCAGCAGTTTACAAGTGAACACCGGGGAGCTGTTTTTT. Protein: CASSLQVNTGELFF.

The CDR3 DNA reads as TGCAGCTCAAGCGGGGGGGCCCCCAATGAGCAGTTCTTC. Its protein is CSSSGGAPNEQFF. This rearrangement joins TRBV29-1 to TRBJ2-1, with 10 bases lining up with TRBD2. Germline CDR1 and CDR2: SQVTM and ANQGSEA. The CDR3 covers 13 residues. V shed 8 bases, J shed 6 bases, and the junction held 7 bases outside the gene matches.

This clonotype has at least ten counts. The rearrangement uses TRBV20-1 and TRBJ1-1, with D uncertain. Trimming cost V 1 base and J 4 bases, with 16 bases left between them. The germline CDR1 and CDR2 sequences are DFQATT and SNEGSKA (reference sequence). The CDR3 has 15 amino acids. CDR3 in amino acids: CSARVQILGSTEAFF. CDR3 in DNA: TGCAGTGCTAGAGTTCAGATCTTGGGGAGCACTGAAGCTTTCTTT.

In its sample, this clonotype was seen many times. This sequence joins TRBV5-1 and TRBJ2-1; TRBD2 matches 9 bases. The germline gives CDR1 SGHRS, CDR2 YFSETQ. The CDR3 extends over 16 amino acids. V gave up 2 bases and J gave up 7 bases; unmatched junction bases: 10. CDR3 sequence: CASSFPSGVLGNEQFF. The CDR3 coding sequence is TGCGCCAGCAGCTTCCCTAGCGGGGTTCTTGGGAATGAGCAGTTCTTC.

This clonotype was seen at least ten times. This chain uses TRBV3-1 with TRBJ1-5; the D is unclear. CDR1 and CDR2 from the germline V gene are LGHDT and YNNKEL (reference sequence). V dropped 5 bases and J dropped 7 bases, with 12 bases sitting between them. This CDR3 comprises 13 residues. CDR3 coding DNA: TGTGCCAGCAGCTTCCACGGGGAACAGCCCCAGCATTTT. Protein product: CASSFHGEQPQHF.

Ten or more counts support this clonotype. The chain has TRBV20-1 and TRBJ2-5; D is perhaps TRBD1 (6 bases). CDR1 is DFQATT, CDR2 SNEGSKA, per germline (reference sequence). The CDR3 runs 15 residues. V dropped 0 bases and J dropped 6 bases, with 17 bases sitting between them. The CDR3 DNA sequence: TGCAGTGCTAGAGACCTAACAGGGTCCCCGCAGACCCAGTACTTC. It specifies CSARDLTGSPQTQYF.

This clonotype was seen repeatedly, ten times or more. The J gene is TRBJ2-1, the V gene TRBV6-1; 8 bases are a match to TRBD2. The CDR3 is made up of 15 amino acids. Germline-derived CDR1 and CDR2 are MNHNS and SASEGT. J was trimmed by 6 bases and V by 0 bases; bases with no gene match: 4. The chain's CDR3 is CASSEAHGGGNEQFF. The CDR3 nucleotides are TGTGCCAGCAGTGAAGCGCACGGGGGGGGCAATGAGCAGTTCTTC.

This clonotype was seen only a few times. DNA of the CDR3: TGTGCCAGCAGCAGAGGAGGGAGTTCTCAGCCCCAGCATTTT. It codes for CASSRGGSSQPQHF. V usage is TRBV28 and J usage is TRBJ1-5; no clear D gene. The CDR3 sequence is 14 residues long. The germline gives CDR1 MDHEN, CDR2 SYDVKM. V was trimmed by 6 bases and J by 6 bases, leaving 15 bases between them.

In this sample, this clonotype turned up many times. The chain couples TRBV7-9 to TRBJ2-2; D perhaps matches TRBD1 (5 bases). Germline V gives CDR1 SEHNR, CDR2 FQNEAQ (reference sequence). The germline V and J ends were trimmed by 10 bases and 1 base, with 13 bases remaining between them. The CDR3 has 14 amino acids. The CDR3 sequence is CAIARQLNTGELFF. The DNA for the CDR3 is TGTGCCATCGCCAGACAGCTGAACACCGGGGAGCTGTTTTTT. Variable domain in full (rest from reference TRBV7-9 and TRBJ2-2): DTGVSQNPRHKITKRGQNVTFRCDPISEHNRLYWYRQTLGQGPEFLTYFQNEAQLEKSRLLSDRFSAERPKGSFSTLEIQRTEQGDSAMYLCAIARQLNTGELFFGEGSRLTVL.

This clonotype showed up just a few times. The DNA of the CDR3 is TGTGCCAGCAGGGGGGAATATGCAGGGTCCGCGTTGAACACTGAAGCTTTCTTT. Translated: CASRGEYAGSALNTEAFF. The chain links TRBV7-3 to TRBJ1-1, with D possibly TRBD1 on 5 matching bases. Germline V CDR1 and CDR2: SGHTA, FQGTGA. The CDR3 sequence is 18 residues long. The V and J ends lost 6 bases and 0 bases respectively, with 23 bases between them.

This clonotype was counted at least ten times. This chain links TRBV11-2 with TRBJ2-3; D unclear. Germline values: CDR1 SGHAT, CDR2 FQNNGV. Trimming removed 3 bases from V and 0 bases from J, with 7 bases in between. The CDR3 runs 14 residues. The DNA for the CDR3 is TGTGCCAGCAGCTTGGCCTACAGCACAGATACGCAGTATTTT. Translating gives CASSLAYSTDTQYF.

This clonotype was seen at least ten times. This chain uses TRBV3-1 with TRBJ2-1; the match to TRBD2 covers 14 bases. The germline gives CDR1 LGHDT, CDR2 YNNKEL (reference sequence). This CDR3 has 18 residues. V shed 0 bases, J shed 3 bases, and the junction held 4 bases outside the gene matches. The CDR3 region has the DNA TGTGCCAGCAGCCAAGATTGGACTAGCGGGGGGTTCTACAATGAGCAGTTCTTC. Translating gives CASSQDWTSGGFYNEQFF.

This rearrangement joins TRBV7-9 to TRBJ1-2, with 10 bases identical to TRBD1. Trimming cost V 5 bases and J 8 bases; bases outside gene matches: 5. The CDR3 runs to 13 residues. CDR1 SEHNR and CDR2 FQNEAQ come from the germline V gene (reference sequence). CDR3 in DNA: TGTGCCAGCAGCGCCGGGACAGGGGTAGGCTACACCTTC. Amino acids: CASSAGTGVGYTF.